This paragraph reports one T cell receptor (beta chain). The specificity of this receptor is unknown. Base-call qualities are not available, and no considerably larger clone is one nucleotide away. Using the deep immunoSEQ assay, TCR CDR3 regions were amplified from genomic DNA by multiplex PCR. Extracted genomic DNA from each cell subset was distributed evenly across all wells of several immunoSEQ 96-well plates, and each plate was treated as a replicate. For sorted subsets, about 200 ng genomic DNA, equal to 30,000 to 35,000 T cell genomes, was loaded into each replicate PCR. Purified libraries were quantified with a Qubit 3.0 fluorometer, sized on a Bioanalyzer 2100, and re-quantified with the KAPA Library Quantification kit. Each immunoSEQ 96-well plate was sequenced on its own single-read 150-cycle Illumina NextSeq 550 flow cell. In the paper's pipeline: Because the immunoSEQ output included only junctional sequences and no quality scores, the filtering could not be the same as the filtering used for full-length reads. Sequences were annotated with PyIR, a Python wrapper for IgBLAST v1.9, using IMGT germline references to assign V/J genes and CDR3. Any read was removed if the V/J assignment was weak (E-value above 1e-6), the CDR3 was missing, or the read contained stop codons, out-of-frame junctions, or ambiguous translated residues. V3J clonotypes were defined as sequences sharing the same inferred V gene, J gene, and CDR3 amino acid sequence. Percentage overlap between repertoires was computed as shared unique clonotypes divided by the size of the smaller repertoire. RTK rarefaction, the Chao1 estimator, and Recon v2.1 estimates of unobserved clonotypes were used to assess repertoire richness. OLGA was used to compute generation probabilities for all TCRbeta clonotypes that the gDNA method yielded from four donors. In TCRdb, the immuneACCESS table is reduced to in-frame sequences with V and J assigned. These tables do not hold every clone; where another copy was compared, an unresolved V gene accounts for under half, and the others remain unexplained. D and trimming come from the DNA, and the V and J calls and clone size come from that table. The sample has around 1.1 million clones on record, around 82% of them singletons. Together, the top ten hold 0.6% to 0.7% of the sample.

The CDR3 contains 14 residues, cysteine and phenylalanine counted. CDR3 DNA is the only sequence kept; it has 42 bases, read in frame from the first base. V sheds 7 bases and J sheds 4 bases, leaving 17 bases between their ends. CDR1 MNHNY and CDR2 SVGAGI are derived from the germline V gene (reference sequence). This record belongs to a study of shared clonotypes between healthy human individuals (dated by TCRdb to 2020 to 2022). For the study in its entirety: Three men and a couple of women, aged 18 to 49 years, made up the cohort. Per donor, three plates each were used for CD4 naive and CD4 memory, two for CD8 naive, and one for CD8 memory. Blood TCR repertoires of a handful of healthy adults were deeply sequenced to estimate repertoire size and the extent of clonotype sharing between individuals. To increase sequencing depth and limit assay-specific biases, different laboratories used diverse techniques to prepare libraries and sequence TCR repertoires. Between about 0.8 and 9 billion PBMCs per donor were obtained by leukapheresis. Results and caveats for the whole study, not just this receptor: Only blood was sampled, and tissue TCR repertoires likely differ from those in blood. Rarefaction of sorted-subset datasets indicated incomplete sequencing despite the large sequencing depth. Sharing across a few donors was observed for around 5% of naive CD4, about 4% of naive CD8, 2.3% of memory CD4, and roughly 0.4% of memory CD8 clonotypes. Compared with non-shared clonotypes, the clonotypes found in all four sorted-subset donors had higher generation probabilities. The small number of donors limited the genetic and exposure-history diversity represented. Pairwise subsampling indicated that sequencing depth was expected to affect the degree of clonotype sharing among donors. Estimated clonotype richness was generally larger for naive than for memory subsets.

The donors were healthy, HIV-negative adults with no recently reported acute infections or vaccinations. All donors were Caucasian adults living in Nashville, Tennessee, USA. CD4+ T cells were enriched by magnetic negative selection, after which naive cells were positively selected on CD45RA and the negative fraction was taken as the memory subset. After blood collection by leukapheresis, PBMCs were isolated using Ficoll-Histopaque density gradient centrifugation and then cryopreserved in the vapor phase of liquid nitrogen. Purity and quantity of every magnetically sorted T cell population were checked by analytical flow cytometry. Each sorted fraction had its genomic DNA isolated and then quantified by UV absorbance on a Nanodrop 2000c.

Input material: memory CD4+ T cells from PBMCs. The label giving this sample's cell subset or site can be read as: CD45RA-negative fraction. The TCR sequence derives from a man younger than 30 in good health. Some clones in this sample may be carry-over from other donors' samples. The chain employs TRBV6-6 and TRBJ2-7; a weak D assignment points to TRBD1 (6 bases agree). This receptor has the CDR3 CASTHTGSRYEQYF. The nucleotides are TGTGCCAGCACTCACACAGGGTCGCGGTACGAGCAGTACTTC.